This paragraph covers one T cell receptor (beta chain) sequence. Here immunoSEQ multiplex PCR was the method, and the copy in TCRdb shows in-frame clones only, minus some. The table lists about 75,000 clones, more than 75% of them singletons. The V end was cut by 5 bases, the J end by 5 bases, with 13 bases between. The CDR3 has 14 residues. CDR1 and CDR2 (germline): SGHTA, FQGTGA. The sample comes from a study of T cell responses to AZD1222 COVID-19 vaccine. This chain connects TRBV7-3 to TRBJ2-1; tentative D call: TRBD1 (7 bases). The sample consisted of peripheral blood, taken 28 days after the second AZD1222 dose. The TCR originated in an adult who received the AZD1222 COVID-19 vaccine. This CDR3 is CASSPAGQNNEQFF. Here the CDR3 DNA reads TGTGCCAGCAGCCCCGCGGGACAGAACAATGAGCAGTTCTTC.